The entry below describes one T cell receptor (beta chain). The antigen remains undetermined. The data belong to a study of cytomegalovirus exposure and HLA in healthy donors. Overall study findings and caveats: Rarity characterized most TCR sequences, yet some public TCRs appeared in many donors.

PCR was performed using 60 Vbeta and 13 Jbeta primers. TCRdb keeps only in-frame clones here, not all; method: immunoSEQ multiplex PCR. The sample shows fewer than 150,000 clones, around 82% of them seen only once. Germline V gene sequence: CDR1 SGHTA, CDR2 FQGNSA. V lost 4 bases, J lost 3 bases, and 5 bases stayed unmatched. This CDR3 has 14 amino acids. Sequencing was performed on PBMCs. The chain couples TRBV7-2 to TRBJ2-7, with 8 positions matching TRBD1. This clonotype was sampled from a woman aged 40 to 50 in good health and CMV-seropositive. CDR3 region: CASSSWTGNYEQYF. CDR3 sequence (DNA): TGTGCCAGCAGCTCCTGGACAGGGAACTACGAGCAGTACTTC.